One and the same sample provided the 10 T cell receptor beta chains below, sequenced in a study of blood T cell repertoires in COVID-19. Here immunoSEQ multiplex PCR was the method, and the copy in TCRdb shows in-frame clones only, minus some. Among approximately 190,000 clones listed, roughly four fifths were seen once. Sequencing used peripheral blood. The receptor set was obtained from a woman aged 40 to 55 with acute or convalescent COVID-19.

CDR3 sequence reads: CASSASRQGLTEAFF. As DNA, the CDR3 is TGCGCCAGCAGCGCCAGCCGACAGGGTTTAACTGAAGCTTTCTTT. The chain has TRBV5-1 and TRBJ1-1; 7 bases line up with TRBD1. The germline gives CDR1 SGHRS, CDR2 YFSETQ. The length of the CDR3 is 15 residues. Trimming cost V 4 bases and J 5 bases; bases outside gene matches: 11.

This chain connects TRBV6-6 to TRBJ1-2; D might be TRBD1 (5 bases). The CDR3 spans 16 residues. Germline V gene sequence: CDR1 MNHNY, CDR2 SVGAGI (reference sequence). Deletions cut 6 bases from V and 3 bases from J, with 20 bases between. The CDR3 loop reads CASSPGIGAVYYGYTF. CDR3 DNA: TGTGCCAGCAGCCCTGGGATAGGGGCAGTCTACTATGGCTACACCTTC.

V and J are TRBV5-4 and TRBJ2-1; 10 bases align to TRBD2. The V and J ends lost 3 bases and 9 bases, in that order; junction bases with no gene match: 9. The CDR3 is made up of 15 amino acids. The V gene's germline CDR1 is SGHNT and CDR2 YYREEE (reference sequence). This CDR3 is CASSSQRGGRSEQFF. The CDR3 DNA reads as TGTGCCAGCAGCTCGCAGCGGGGGGGCCGCTCTGAGCAGTTCTTC.

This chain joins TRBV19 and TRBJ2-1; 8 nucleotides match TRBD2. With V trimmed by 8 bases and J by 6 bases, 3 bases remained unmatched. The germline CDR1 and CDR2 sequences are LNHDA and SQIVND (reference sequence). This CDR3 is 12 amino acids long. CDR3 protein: CASGLAGNEQFF. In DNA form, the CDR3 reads TGTGCCAGTGGACTAGCCGGCAATGAGCAGTTCTTC. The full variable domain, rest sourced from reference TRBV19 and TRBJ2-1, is DGGITQSPKYLFRKEGQNVTLSCEQNLNHDAMYWYRQDPGQGLRLIYYSQIVNDFQKGDIAEGYSVSREKKESFPLTVTSAQKNPTAFYLCASGLAGNEQFFGPGTRLTVL.

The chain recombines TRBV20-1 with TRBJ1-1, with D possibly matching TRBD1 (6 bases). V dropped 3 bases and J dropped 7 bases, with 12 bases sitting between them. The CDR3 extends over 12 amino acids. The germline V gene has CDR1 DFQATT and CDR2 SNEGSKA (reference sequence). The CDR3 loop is CSASIRTDEAFF. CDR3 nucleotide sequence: TGCAGTGCTAGTATCAGGACAGATGAAGCTTTCTTT.

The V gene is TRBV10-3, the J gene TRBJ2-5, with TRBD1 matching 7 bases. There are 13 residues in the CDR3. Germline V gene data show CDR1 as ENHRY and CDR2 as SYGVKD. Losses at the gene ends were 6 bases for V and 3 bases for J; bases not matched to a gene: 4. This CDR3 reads CAISTGVEETQYF. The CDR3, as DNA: TGTGCCATCAGCACAGGGGTGGAAGAGACCCAGTACTTC.

CDR3 sequence reads: CASSLTSGREVTDTQYF. CDR3 nucleotide sequence: TGTGCCAGCAGTTTAACTAGCGGGAGGGAGGTGACAGATACGCAGTATTTT. The gene calls are TRBV27 and TRBJ2-3; the match to TRBD2 covers 13 bases. There are 17 residues in the CDR3. Losses at the gene ends were 2 bases for V and 3 bases for J; bases not matched to a gene: 5. Germline-derived CDR1 and CDR2 are MNHEY and SMNVEV (reference sequence).

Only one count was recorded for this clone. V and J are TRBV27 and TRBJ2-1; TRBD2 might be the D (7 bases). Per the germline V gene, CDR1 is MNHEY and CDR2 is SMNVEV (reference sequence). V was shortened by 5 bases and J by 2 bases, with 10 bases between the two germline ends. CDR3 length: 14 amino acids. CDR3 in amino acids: CASSDGGPYNEQFF. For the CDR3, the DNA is TGTGCCAGCAGTGACGGGGGGCCCTACAATGAGCAGTTCTTC.

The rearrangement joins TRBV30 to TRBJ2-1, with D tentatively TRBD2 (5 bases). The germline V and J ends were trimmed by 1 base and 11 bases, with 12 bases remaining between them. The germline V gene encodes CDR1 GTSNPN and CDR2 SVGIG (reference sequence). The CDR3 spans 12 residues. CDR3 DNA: TGTGCCTGGAGTGCAAGGACTGGCCAGCAGTTCTTC. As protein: CAWSARTGQQFF.

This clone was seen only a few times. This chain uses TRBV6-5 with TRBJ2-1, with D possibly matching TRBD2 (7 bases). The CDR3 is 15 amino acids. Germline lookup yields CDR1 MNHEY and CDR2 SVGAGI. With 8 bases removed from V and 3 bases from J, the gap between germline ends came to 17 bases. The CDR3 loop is CASSRTRGGYNEQFF. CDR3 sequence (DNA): TGTGCCAGCTCCAGAACGAGGGGGGGCTACAATGAGCAGTTCTTC.